The clone carrying this TCR beta chain has ten or more counts. What it binds is not known. The data were taken from a study of tumor and adjacent non-tumor tissue in lung cancer. V was shortened by 5 bases and J by 1 base, with 11 bases between the two germline ends. This CDR3 has 14 residues. Notes on the study in general: Tumor repertoires had a smaller top 100 clone share than normal lung. Compared with tumor, normal lung showed significantly lower TCR diversity. Higher tumor TCR diversity was associated with shorter survival.

TCRbeta libraries were built with three rounds of nested PCR, modified from ARM-PCR. TCRdb independently ran MiXCR on the multiplex PCR reads; one entry per CDR3 protein. This table holds more than 70,000 distinct CDR3 sequences, around two thirds found once. No cell sorting was done before RNA was extracted from the tissue. Sample: lung tumor tissue. The origin of this receptor is an older man with non-small cell lung cancer. This chain connects TRBV12-3 or TRBV12-4 to TRBJ1-1, with no clear D. In DNA form, the CDR3 reads TGTGCCAGCAGTCCGCCGCGGGCGAACACTGAAGCTTTCTTT. Protein: CASSPPRANTEAFF.